This TCR beta chain is from a study of cytomegalovirus exposure and HLA in healthy donors. 60 Vbeta and 13 Jbeta primers were used in PCR. The data were produced by immunoSEQ multiplex PCR, yet TCRdb's version contains in-frame clones alone and is incomplete. This table has about 130,000 clones, about two thirds appearing once. The CDR3 is 16 amino acids. V was cut by 0 bases and J by 7 bases, with 15 bases left in between. The germline CDR1 and CDR2 sequences are ENHRY and SYGVKD. The source material was PBMCs. The TCR was taken from a woman aged 55-75 years in good health and CMV-seropositive. The gene calls are TRBV10-3 and TRBJ1-4; weak D call: TRBD1 (5 bases). CDR3 loop: CAISESGQGRSEKLFF. For the CDR3, the DNA is TGTGCCATCAGTGAGTCAGGGCAGGGAAGGAGTGAAAAACTGTTTTTT.